This TCR beta chain came from a study of radiotherapy plus CTLA-4 blockade in lung cancer (dated by TCRdb to 2016 to 2018). Context from the whole study: Objective responses occurred in approximately 17% of enrolled patients, and under 40% achieved disease control.

V was cut back by 10 bases and J by 2 bases, leaving a gap of 18 bases between them. The CDR3, cysteine through phenylalanine, is 15 amino acids long. Only the CDR3 region is kept as DNA, spanning 45 bases read in frame from base 1. In the germline V gene, CDR1 corresponds to MNHNS and CDR2 to SASEGT. Paper-wide results and their limitations: The strongest predictors of response were reported to be early dynamic shifts in blood T cell clones along with a rise in serum interferon-beta following radiation. TCR clones derived from tumors expanded in peripheral blood after treatment with radiotherapy and ipilimumab.

As to this clone: Its antigen is still unknown. One base away there is no much larger clone; base qualities are not given.

Focal radiation therapy combined with CTLA-4 blockade (ipilimumab) was tested in patients with chemo-refractory metastatic non-small-cell lung cancer. Library preparation employed the immunoSEQ multiplex PCR assay. TCRdb stores this immuneACCESS table with in-frame sequences only. Part of the clones is absent; in the studies checked, under half of the shortfall reflects unresolved V genes, and no reason is known for the rest. Present in this sample are roughly 110,000 clones, more than 75% of which were seen just once. The ten most abundant clones make up 2% to 3% of the sample. The rearranged chain carries TRBV6-1 and TRBJ2-1; the D gene cannot be named for sure. The TCR was taken from a human donor with non-small cell lung cancer that progressed on radiotherapy plus ipilimumab. Some clones in this sample may be carry-over from other donors' samples. The sequencing here drew on peripheral blood, taken from a patient treated with radiotherapy plus ipilimumab. The DNA sequence is given as TGTGCCACCGGCGGCCCGACAAGGACCTACAATGAGCAGTTCTTC. This is translated as CATGGPTRTYNEQFF.